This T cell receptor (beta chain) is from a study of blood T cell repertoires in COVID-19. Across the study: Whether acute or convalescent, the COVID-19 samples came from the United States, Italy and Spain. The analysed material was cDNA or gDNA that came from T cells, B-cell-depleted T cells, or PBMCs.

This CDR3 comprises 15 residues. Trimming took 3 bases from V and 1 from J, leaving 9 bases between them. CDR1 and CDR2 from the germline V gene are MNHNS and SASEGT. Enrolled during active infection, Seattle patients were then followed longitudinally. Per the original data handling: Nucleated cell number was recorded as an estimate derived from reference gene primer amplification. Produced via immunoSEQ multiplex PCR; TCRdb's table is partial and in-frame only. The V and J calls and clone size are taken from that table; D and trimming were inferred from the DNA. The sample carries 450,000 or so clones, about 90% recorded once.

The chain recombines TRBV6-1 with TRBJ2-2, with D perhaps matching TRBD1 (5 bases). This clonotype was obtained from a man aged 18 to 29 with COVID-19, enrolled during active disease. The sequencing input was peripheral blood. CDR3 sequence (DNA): TGTGCCAGCAGTGAGGGCAGGGTGAACACCGGGGAGCTGTTTTTT. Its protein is CASSEGRVNTGELFF.